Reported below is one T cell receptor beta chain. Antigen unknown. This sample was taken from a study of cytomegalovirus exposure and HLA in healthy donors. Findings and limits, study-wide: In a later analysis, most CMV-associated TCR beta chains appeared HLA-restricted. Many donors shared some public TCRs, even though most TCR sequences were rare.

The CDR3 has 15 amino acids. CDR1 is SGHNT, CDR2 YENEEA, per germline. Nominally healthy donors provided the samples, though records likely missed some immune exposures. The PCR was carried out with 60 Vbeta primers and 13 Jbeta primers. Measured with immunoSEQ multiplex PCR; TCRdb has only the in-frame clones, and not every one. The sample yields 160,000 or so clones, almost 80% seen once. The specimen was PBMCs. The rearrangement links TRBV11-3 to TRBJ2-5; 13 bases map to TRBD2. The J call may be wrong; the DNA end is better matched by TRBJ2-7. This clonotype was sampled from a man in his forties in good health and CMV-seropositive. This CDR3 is CASSATGTSGNEQYF. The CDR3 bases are TGTGCCAGCAGCGCAACCGGGACTAGCGGGAACGAGCAGTACTTC.